Presented here are 5 T cell receptor beta chains from one specimen sequenced in a study of T cell responses to AZD1222 COVID-19 vaccine. Measured with immunoSEQ multiplex PCR; TCRdb has only the in-frame clones, and not every one. The sample has 95,000 to 100,000 clones; around nine tenths are singletons. Sequenced material: peripheral blood, taken on day 0 of AZD1222 vaccination. The origin of the receptors is an adult in good health.

J is TRBJ1-5 and V is TRBV3-1 (or the pseudogene TRBV3-2); the D is unclear. The CDR3 has 14 residues. CDR1 LGHDT and CDR2 YNNKEL come from the germline V gene (reference sequence). With 4 bases removed from V and 2 bases from J, the gap between germline ends came to 9 bases. This CDR3 is CASSPSGGNQPQHF. The CDR3 DNA reads TGTGCCAGCAGCCCCTCCGGGGGCAATCAGCCCCAGCATTTT.

This sequence joins TRBV4-3 and TRBJ2-7; 12 nucleotides match TRBD2. Germline loops: CDR1 LGHNA, CDR2 YSLEER. V lost 1 base to trimming and J lost 6 bases; unmatched junction nucleotides: 1. The CDR3 covers 14 residues. Written as DNA, the CDR3 is TGCGCCAGCAGCCAAGGGACTAGCGGGACCGAGCAGTACTTC. It encodes CASSQGTSGTEQYF.

The rearrangement uses TRBV27 and TRBJ2-1; D unclear. There are 13 residues in the CDR3. Trimming left V 5 bases short and J 7 bases short, with 12 bases between. CDR1 and CDR2 from the germline V gene are MNHEY and SMNVEV (reference sequence). CDR3 nucleotide sequence: TGTGCCAGCAGTCTGACTTTGTTGAATGAGCAGTTCTTC. This sequence encodes CASSLTLLNEQFF.

This clone was counted a single time. The V call is TRBV12-3 or TRBV12-4, the J call TRBJ1-2, with D possibly matching TRBD1 (5 bases). This CDR3 is built from 12 residues. The ends were cut back, 6 bases at V and 6 bases at J, with 11 bases in the middle. The CDR3 DNA reads TGTGCCAGCAGCTCCGACAGACATGGCTACACCTTC. Protein sequence: CASSSDRHGYTF.

V and J are TRBV11-2 and TRBJ2-1; D remains unclear. The length of the CDR3 is 18 residues. Trimming pared 0 bases from V and 0 bases from J, leaving 15 bases between. CDR1 and CDR2 from the germline V gene are SGHAT and FQNNGV. The CDR3 sequence: CASSLDQETSSSYNEQFF. CDR3 bases: TGTGCCAGCAGCTTAGATCAGGAGACCTCCAGCTCCTACAATGAGCAGTTCTTC.